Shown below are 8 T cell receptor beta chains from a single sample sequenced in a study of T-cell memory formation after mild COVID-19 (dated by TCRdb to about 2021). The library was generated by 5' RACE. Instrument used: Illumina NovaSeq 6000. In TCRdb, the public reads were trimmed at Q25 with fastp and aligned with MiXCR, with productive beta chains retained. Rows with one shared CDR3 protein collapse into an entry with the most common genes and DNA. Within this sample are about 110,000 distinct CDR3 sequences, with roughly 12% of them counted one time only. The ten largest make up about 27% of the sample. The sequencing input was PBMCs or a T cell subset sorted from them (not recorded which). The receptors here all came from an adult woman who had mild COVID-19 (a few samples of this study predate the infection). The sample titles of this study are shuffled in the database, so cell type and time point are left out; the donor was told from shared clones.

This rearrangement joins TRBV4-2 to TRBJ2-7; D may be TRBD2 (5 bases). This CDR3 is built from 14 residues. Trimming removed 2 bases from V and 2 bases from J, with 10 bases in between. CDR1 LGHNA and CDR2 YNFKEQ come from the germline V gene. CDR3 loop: CASSQIERPYEQYF. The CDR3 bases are TGTGCCAGCAGCCAAATAGAGCGGCCCTACGAGCAGTACTTC.

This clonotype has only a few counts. In DNA form, the CDR3 reads TGCGCCAGCAGGGAACAGGGAGAGAACTATGGCTACACCTTC. Translating it yields CASREQGENYGYTF. The V and J genes are TRBV4-1 and TRBJ1-2; the D gene is possibly TRBD1 (6 bases). CDR1 and CDR2 (germline): MGHRA, YSYEKL. The CDR3 has 14 amino acids. Trimming removed 6 bases at V and 2 bases at J, with 13 bases between.

CDR3 in amino acids: CASRLQTGAILYEQYF. The CDR3 coding sequence is TGTGCCAGCAGGCTCCAGACAGGCGCGATTCTGTACGAGCAGTACTTC. The chain has TRBV6-5 and TRBJ2-7; D is perhaps TRBD1 (6 bases). CDR1 and CDR2 (germline): MNHEY, SVGAGI. Trimming pared 6 bases from V and 4 bases from J, leaving 22 bases between. The CDR3 has 16 amino acids.

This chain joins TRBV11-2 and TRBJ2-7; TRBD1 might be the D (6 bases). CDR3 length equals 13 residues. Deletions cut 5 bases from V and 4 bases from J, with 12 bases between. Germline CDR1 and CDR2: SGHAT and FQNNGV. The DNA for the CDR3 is TGTGCCAGCAGCCAAACCAGGGGTTACGAGCAGTACTTC. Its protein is CASSQTRGYEQYF.

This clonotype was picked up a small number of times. The CDR3 DNA follows: TGCAGTCCCTTACAGGAGAGAAGACATGAAGCTTTCTTT. Amino acids: CSPLQERRHEAFF. V is TRBV20-1 and J is TRBJ1-1; possible D gene TRBD1, 5 bases. This CDR3 has 13 residues. Between the trimmed V and J ends, which lost 8 bases and 7 bases, there was a span of 20 bases. Per the germline V gene, CDR1 is DFQATT and CDR2 is SNEGSKA (reference sequence).

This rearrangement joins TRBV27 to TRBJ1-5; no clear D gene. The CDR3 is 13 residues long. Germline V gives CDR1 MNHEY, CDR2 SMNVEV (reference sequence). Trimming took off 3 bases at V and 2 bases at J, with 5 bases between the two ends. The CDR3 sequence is CASSLAGNQPQHF. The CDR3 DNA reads TGTGCCAGCAGTTTGGCAGGCAATCAGCCCCAGCATTTT.

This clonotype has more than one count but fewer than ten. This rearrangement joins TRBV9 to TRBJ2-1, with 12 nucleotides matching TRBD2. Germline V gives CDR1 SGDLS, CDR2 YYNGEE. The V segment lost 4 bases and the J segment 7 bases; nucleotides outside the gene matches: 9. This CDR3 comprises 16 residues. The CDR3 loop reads CASSSRTSGVRNEQFF. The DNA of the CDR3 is TGTGCCAGCAGCTCCCGGACTAGCGGGGTTCGGAATGAGCAGTTCTTC. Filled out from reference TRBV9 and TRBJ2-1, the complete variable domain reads DSGVTQTPKHLITATGQRVTLRCSPRSGDLSVYWYQQSLDQGLQFLIQYYNGEERAKGNILERFSAQQFPDLHSELNLSSLELGDSALYFCASSSRTSGVRNEQFFGPGTRLTVL.

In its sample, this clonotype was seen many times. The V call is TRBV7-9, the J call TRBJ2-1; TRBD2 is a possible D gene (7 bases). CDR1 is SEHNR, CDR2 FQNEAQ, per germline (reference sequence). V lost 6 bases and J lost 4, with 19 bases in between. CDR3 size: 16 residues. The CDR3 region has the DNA TGTGCCAGCAGGACCCCGGGGGGACAACTATACAATGAGCAGTTCTTC. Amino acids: CASRTPGGQLYNEQFF.